The entry below gives a single TCR beta chain sequence along with its context. The antigen is undetermined. It was with 60 Vbeta and 13 Jbeta primers that the PCR ran. The assay was immunoSEQ multiplex PCR, and TCRdb's table has in-frame clones only and misses some. In the table there are roughly 180,000 clones, around four fifths of which are singletons. The entry originates in a study of cytomegalovirus exposure and HLA in healthy donors. V shed 4 bases, J shed 6 bases, and the junction held 7 bases outside the gene matches. Germline loops: CDR1 SGHRS, CDR2 YFSETQ. CDR3 length: 15 amino acids. Notes on the study in general: Researchers reported from a later analysis that most CMV-associated TCR beta chains appeared HLA-restricted. Among the sequence variants, a highly shared cluster was likely an artifact of sequencing. When presence/absence was analysed, sequencing depth was taken to be roughly uniform across donors. Later genetic work tied a missense DCLRE1C variant to beta-chain V and J trimming.

The sample was PBMCs. The chain has TRBV5-1 and TRBJ2-1; 10 bases agree with TRBD1. This sequence originates from a man aged 25-45 years in good health and CMV-seronegative. CDR3 protein: CASSRGTGEGNEQFF. The CDR3 nucleotides are TGCGCCAGCAGCCGCGGGACAGGGGAGGGCAATGAGCAGTTCTTC.